This T cell receptor (beta chain) was captured by sequencing in a study of PD-L1 blockade in urothelial cancer. Study details: Male sex and bladder-origin urothelial cancer characterized about 90% of the roughly 30 patients.

Sequencing was performed with immunoSEQ multiplex PCR; in TCRdb, only in-frame clones are kept and a portion is missing. This table holds under 95,000 clones, 80% to 85% found once. Time point given: pretreatment peripheral blood. The study collected 1 to 8 samples per patient, pretreatment and on-treatment. Germline V gene sequence: CDR1 SGHRS, CDR2 YFSETQ. V dropped 2 bases and J dropped 1 base, with 10 bases sitting between them. The CDR3 runs to 15 residues. Here the sequenced sample was PBMCs, taken around atezolizumab (anti-PD-L1) treatment. The sequence was obtained from a woman in her seventies with urothelial cancer. The J gene is TRBJ1-5, the V gene TRBV5-1; D possibly corresponds to TRBD1 (5 bases). The CDR3 here is CASSLSPGSNQPQHF. CDR3 bases: TGCGCCAGCAGCTTATCACCAGGGAGCAATCAGCCCCAGCATTTT. The whole variable domain, filled in from reference TRBV5-1 and TRBJ1-5, reads KAGVTQTPRYLIKTRGQQVTLSCSPISGHRSVSWYQQTPGQGLQFLFEYFSETQRNKGNFPGRFSGRQFSNSRSEMNVSTLELGDSALYLCASSLSPGSNQPQHFGDGTRLSIL.